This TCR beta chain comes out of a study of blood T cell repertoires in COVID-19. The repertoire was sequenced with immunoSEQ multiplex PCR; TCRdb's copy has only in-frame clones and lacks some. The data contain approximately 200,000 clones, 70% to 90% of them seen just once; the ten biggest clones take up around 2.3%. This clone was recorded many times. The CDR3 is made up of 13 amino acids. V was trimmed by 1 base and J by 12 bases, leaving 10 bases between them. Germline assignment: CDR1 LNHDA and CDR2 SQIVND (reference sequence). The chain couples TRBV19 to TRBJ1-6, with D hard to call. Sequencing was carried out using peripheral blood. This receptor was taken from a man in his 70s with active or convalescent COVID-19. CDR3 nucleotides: TGTGCCAGTAGTATAGGCGGAGGCGGACCCCTCCACTTT. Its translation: CASSIGGGGPLHF.